The rows below give T cell receptor beta chains drawn from one sample of a study of CD8+CD57+ T cells in acquired aplastic anemia. Via MiXCR, TCRdb re-called the reads, giving one row per CDR3 protein. The repertoire consists of some 200,000 distinct CDR3 sequences, with approximately 50% occurring once and the leading ten covering 9.7%. Specimen: sorted CD4+, CD8+, or CD8+CD57+ T cells (not recorded which) from PBMCs. The receptor set was obtained from a human donor with aplastic anemia. Each CDR3 is given without its conserved first and last residue. Clone size is shown for a subset of rows, as once, few, many or a class of expanded clone.

V gene,J gene,clone size,CDR3 protein
TRBV9,TRBJ2-4,NA,ASSSAGLAKNIQY
TRBV20-1,TRBJ2-5,NA,SAHQGLGLETQY
TRBV10-3,TRBJ1-2,NA,AISESSTDTPNYGYT
TRBV11-3,TRBJ2-1,few,ASSSGLAGVKGEQF
TRBV7-2,TRBJ1-5,NA,ASSYRGASNQPQH
TRBV12-3/TRBV12-4,TRBJ1-5,NA,ASSLEGFSNQPQH
TRBV20-1,TRBJ2-7,few,SASVLSYEQY
TRBV10-1,TRBJ2-7,NA,ASSNREISEQY
TRBV7-8,TRBJ2-7,NA,ASSATDGTDLQY
TRBV19,TRBJ2-3,NA,ASSTSGLSTDTQY
TRBV4-3,TRBJ2-7,many,ASSQDRGQGQY
TRBV2,TRBJ2-7,many,ASRRAGYYEQY
TRBV7-3,TRBJ2-2,NA,ASSLYQGELF
TRBV5-1,TRBJ2-3,NA,ASSQDRAGLDTQY
TRBV20-1,TRBJ2-5,NA,SARDYWGVAGGQETQY
TRBV20-1,TRBJ2-2,NA,SAHNSRSGTNTGELF
TRBV12-3/TRBV12-4,TRBJ2-3,NA,ASSLRRASGGTDTQY
TRBV2,TRBJ2-2,few,ASSVRLAGGDTGELF
TRBV2,TRBJ2-5,many,ASNEWGPQETQY
TRBV19,TRBJ2-3,NA,ASSIWGTDTQY
TRBV10-3,TRBJ1-5,many,AISQGRRDQPQH
TRBV7-2,TRBJ2-7,NA,ASSFSSHEQY
TRBV30,TRBJ1-5,few,AWRRTGAGNQPQH
TRBV7-9,TRBJ2-7,once,ASSQEAEGHYEQY
TRBV5-4,TRBJ1-6,NA,ASSLVGEGTPLH
TRBV20-1,TRBJ1-6,few,SAGVLSPLH
TRBV30,TRBJ1-4,NA,AWSGLGAGGEKLF
TRBV15,TRBJ2-5,NA,ATSREPQETQY
TRBV10-3,TRBJ2-7,once,ASSEGGTRYEQY